Following are 8 T cell receptor beta chains from one sample sequenced in a study of blood T cell repertoires in COVID-19. Measured with immunoSEQ multiplex PCR; TCRdb has only the in-frame clones, and not every one. This table holds under 350,000 clones, around 89% found once. Sample: peripheral blood. The receptor set was obtained from a middle-aged man with acute or convalescent COVID-19.

The chain couples TRBV9 to TRBJ1-3; tentative D call: TRBD1 (5 bases). Germline V gene sequence: CDR1 SGDLS, CDR2 YYNGEE. The ends were cut back, 0 bases at V and 11 bases at J, with 12 bases in the middle. The CDR3 has 13 residues. The CDR3 region is CASSVEGREAIYF. The DNA of the CDR3 is TGTGCCAGCAGCGTAGAGGGCAGGGAGGCCATATATTTT. The full variable domain, its missing parts supplied by reference TRBV9 and TRBJ1-3, is DSGVTQTPKHLITATGQRVTLRCSPRSGDLSVYWYQQSLDQGLQFLIQYYNGEERAKGNILERFSAQQFPDLHSELNLSSLELGDSALYFCASSVEGREAIYFGEGSWLTVV.

This clone has only one observation. The chain employs TRBV5-4 and TRBJ1-2, with 7 bases matching TRBD1. The CDR3 is made up of 16 amino acids. CDR1 and CDR2 from the germline V gene are SGHNT and YYREEE (reference sequence). Losses at the gene ends were 4 bases for V and 5 bases for J; bases not matched to a gene: 14. The CDR3 DNA follows: TGTGCCAGCAGCCCGATGAACATTGACAGGGAGTATGGCTACACCTTC. Protein product: CASSPMNIDREYGYTF.

The J gene is TRBJ2-2, the V gene TRBV19; 7 nucleotides agree with TRBD1. V was pared by 5 bases and J by 0 bases, with 6 bases of the junction left unmatched. The CDR3 has 16 amino acids. Germline loops: CDR1 LNHDA, CDR2 SQIVND (reference sequence). CDR3 in amino acids: CASSSTGFSNTGELFF. In nucleotides, the CDR3 is TGTGCCAGTAGTTCGACAGGGTTTTCGAACACCGGGGAGCTGTTTTTT.

This chain uses TRBV7-8 with TRBJ2-7, with 8 nucleotides matching TRBD1. J gave up 6 bases and V 5 bases, and 12 bases lay outside the gene matches. The CDR3 is 15 amino acids. CDR1 is SGHVS, CDR2 FQNEAQ, per germline. The CDR3 sequence is CASSSWTGYSSEQYF. The CDR3 DNA reads as TGTGCCAGCAGCAGTTGGACAGGGTATTCTTCCGAGCAGTACTTC.

The chain links TRBV2 to TRBJ2-1; perhaps TRBD1 as D (6 bases). The CDR3 is 14 amino acids. V lost 5 bases and J 6 bases, leaving 14 bases between the germline ends. Germline V gene sequence: CDR1 SNHLY, CDR2 FYNNEI. The CDR3 nucleotides read TGTGCCAGCAGTTATGACAGGAGTAGCAATGAGCAGTTCTTC. Translated: CASSYDRSSNEQFF. The full variable domain, with the rest looked up from reference TRBV2 and TRBJ2-1, is EPEVTQTPSHQVTQMGQEVILRCVPISNHLYFYWYRQILGQKVEFLVSFYNNEISEKSEIFDDQFSVERPDGSNFTLKIRSTKLEDSAMYFCASSYDRSSNEQFFGPGTRLTVL.

J is TRBJ1-1 and V is TRBV10-2; D unclear. Germline CDR1 WSHSY, CDR2 SAAADI. V gave up 7 bases and J gave up 1 base, with 13 bases separating them. The CDR3 length is 14 residues. For the CDR3, the DNA is TGCGCCAGCAATCCTACCGCATGGAACACTGAAGCTTTCTTT. Protein: CASNPTAWNTEAFF.

CDR3 nucleotide sequence: TGTGCCAGCAGTTTGGGGGGGGCCTATGGCTACACCTTC. Its protein is CASSLGGAYGYTF. V gene TRBV28 combines with J gene TRBJ1-2, with D tentatively TRBD1 (6 bases). The CDR3 is made up of 13 amino acids. V lost 3 bases to trimming and J lost 4 bases, with 9 bases between them. Germline loops: CDR1 MDHEN, CDR2 SYDVKM.

The chain uses TRBV24-1 and TRBJ2-1, with 8 nucleotides matching TRBD2. The CDR3 runs to 17 residues. V was clipped by 4 bases and J by 7 bases; unmatched bases: 14. Germline assignment: CDR1 KGHDR and CDR2 SFDVKD. For the CDR3, the DNA is TGTGCCACCAGTGACGCACTAGCGGAGCCTATTTCGAATGAGCAGTTCTTC. Encoded protein: CATSDALAEPISNEQFF.